Listed below are T cell receptor beta chains from one sample, sequenced in a study of CD8+ T cells in alopecia areata. TCRdb's table, derived via immunoSEQ multiplex PCR, lists solely in-frame clones and lacks some. The repertoire holds 90,000 to 120,000 clones, with 84% as singletons. Sequenced here: CD8+ T cells sorted from blood, sampled at week 24, from a patient treated with tofacitinib. These receptors came from a human donor with alopecia areata. The CDR3 runs from the conserved cysteine through the conserved F or W. Fields, in order: V gene, J gene, D gene, clone size, CDR3 protein, CDR3 DNA. A D gene is named only where the DNA matches it firmly. Expanded clones are given a class, and other clones once, few, many or no size at all.

TRBV9,TRBJ2-1,.,.,CASSARGGQGTVYNEQFF,TGTGCCAGCAGCGCACGGGGGGGACAGGGAACTGTTTACAATGAGCAGTTCTTC
TRBV18,TRBJ2-7,.,.,CASSPQVGRPNYEQYF,TGTGCCAGCTCACCACAGGTCGGCCGTCCAAACTACGAGCAGTACTTC
TRBV21-1,TRBJ1-1,.,few,CASNPGQGNTEAFF,TGTGCCAGCAACCCGGGACAGGGAAACACTGAAGCTTTCTTT
TRBV9,TRBJ2-3,.,.,CASSPSGRSTDTQYF,TGTGCCAGCAGCCCCTCGGGACGGAGCACAGATACGCAGTATTTT
TRBV5-1,TRBJ2-1,TRBD1,.,CASSPGTAPINEQFF,TGCGCCAGCAGCCCCGGGACAGCCCCGATTAATGAGCAGTTCTTC
TRBV2,TRBJ2-3,.,.,CASIGADTQYF,TGTGCCAGCATAGGTGCAGATACGCAGTATTTT
TRBV13,TRBJ2-7,.,.,CASSLRLDSYEQYF,TGTGCCAGCAGCTTACGCCTAGACTCCTACGAGCAGTACTTC
TRBV5-1,TRBJ2-7,.,.,CASSLAPDYEQYF,TGCGCCAGCAGCTTGGCTCCGGACTACGAGCAGTACTTC
TRBV19,TRBJ2-7,.,.,CASSIRSRAVDEQYF,TGTGCCAGTAGTATAAGGTCCAGGGCGGTCGACGAGCAGTACTTC
TRBV7-9,TRBJ2-3,.,few,CASSLSGTSTDTQYF,TGTGCCAGCAGCTTAAGTGGCACTAGCACAGATACGCAGTATTTT
TRBV5-1,TRBJ1-4,.,.,CASSSRGEEEKLFF,TGCGCCAGCAGCTCGAGGGGGGAAGAGGAAAAACTGTTTTTT
TRBV4-1,TRBJ2-7,.,.,CASSHPGQYEQYF,TGCGCCAGCAGCCACCCCGGACAGTACGAGCAGTACTTC
TRBV7-9,TRBJ1-4,TRBD1,.,CASSSPGQGVEKLFF,TGTGCCAGCAGCTCTCCGGGACAGGGGGTAGAAAAACTGTTTTTT
TRBV7-9,TRBJ1-2,.,.,CASSQEQGVLNYGYTF,TGTGCCAGCAGCCAGGAACAGGGAGTACTTAACTATGGCTACACCTTC
TRBV5-5,TRBJ2-7,.,.,CASSVRSYEQYF,TGTGCCAGCTCAGTCAGGTCCTACGAGCAGTACTTC
TRBV7-3,TRBJ1-1,.,.,CASSPTANTEAFF,TGTGCCAGCAGCCCGACAGCGAACACTGAAGCTTTCTTT
TRBV27,TRBJ2-7,.,once,CASSLTGVEQYF,TGTGCCAGCAGTCTTACAGGCGTAGAGCAGTACTTC
TRBV4-1,TRBJ1-4,.,few,CASSQRVGTLDEKLFF,TGCGCCAGCAGCCAAAGAGTCGGGACGTTGGATGAAAAACTGTTTTTT
TRBV7-8,TRBJ2-7,TRBD1,.,CASSLEPGQGAYEQYF,TGTGCCAGCAGCTTAGAACCGGGACAGGGGGCCTACGAGCAGTACTTC
TRBV29-1,TRBJ1-1,.,.,CSVDMLNTEAFF,TGCAGCGTTGATATGTTGAACACTGAAGCTTTCTTT
TRBV29-1,TRBJ2-7,.,.,CSVEGRAGWEQYF,TGCAGCGTTGAGGGCCGGGCAGGATGGGAGCAGTACTTC
TRBV7-8,TRBJ2-7,.,.,CASSLRPTGGLARLDEQYF,TGTGCCAGCAGCTTACGCCCTACTGGGGGGCTAGCCCGCCTGGACGAGCAGTACTTC
TRBV7-9,TRBJ1-1,.,.,CASRPSGALFF,TGTGCCAGCAGACCGTCGGGGGCCCTTTTCTTT
TRBV4-3,TRBJ1-2,.,.,CASSETGSDYGYTF,TGCGCCAGCAGCGAGACCGGGTCAGACTATGGCTACACCTTC
TRBV4-1,TRBJ2-7,TRBD1,.,CASSQVGQAYEQYF,TGCGCCAGCAGCCAAGTCGGACAGGCCTACGAGCAGTACTTC
TRBV7-9,TRBJ2-3,.,.,CASSLVGLAVGDTQYF,TGTGCCAGCAGCTTAGTAGGATTAGCGGTTGGAGATACGCAGTATTTT
TRBV4-3,TRBJ2-7,TRBD1,.,CASSQTTGGSYEQYF,TGCGCCAGCAGCCAAACTACAGGGGGCTCCTACGAGCAGTACTTC
TRBV27,TRBJ1-2,.,.,CASSSTAGGSYGYTF,TGTGCCAGCAGTTCCACGGCGGGAGGCTCTTATGGCTACACCTTC
TRBV7-8,TRBJ2-7,.,.,CASSLAELQGRSYEQYF,TGTGCCAGCAGCTTAGCCGAGCTACAGGGCCGCTCCTACGAGCAGTACTTC
TRBV19,TRBJ2-5,.,.,CASSGNRDLDRETQYF,TGTGCCAGTAGTGGGAACCGGGACCTTGACCGGGAGACCCAGTACTTC
TRBV19,TRBJ2-1,TRBD2,.,CASSLAGAPGNEQFF,TGTGCCAGTAGTTTAGCGGGGGCACCAGGCAATGAGCAGTTCTTC
TRBV27,TRBJ1-1,.,.,CATTSGVGMNTEAFF,TGTGCCACCACATCAGGGGTAGGGATGAACACTGAAGCTTTCTTT
TRBV29-1,TRBJ2-2,TRBD1,.,CSVGGTGLAGELFF,TGCAGCGTTGGGGGGACAGGGTTGGCCGGGGAGCTGTTTTTT
TRBV6-5,TRBJ2-3,.,.,CASSPERGTDTQYF,TGTGCCAGCAGCCCTGAGCGGGGCACAGATACGCAGTATTTT
TRBV5-4,TRBJ2-3,.,.,CASSFTGTSTDTQYF,TGTGCCAGCAGCTTTACAGGGACTAGCACAGATACGCAGTATTTT
TRBV5-6,TRBJ2-3,.,.,CASSKGRNTQYF,TGTGCCAGCAGCAAGGGGAGGAATACGCAGTATTTT
TRBV19,TRBJ2-3,.,.,CASSPRPDTQYF,TGTGCCAGTAGTCCGCGTCCCGATACGCAGTATTTT
TRBV2,TRBJ2-7,.,.,CASSETGEQYF,TGTGCCAGCAGTGAAACGGGGGAGCAGTACTTC
TRBV7-8,TRBJ2-1,.,.,CASSSRGDGNEQFF,TGTGCCAGCAGTTCCAGGGGGGACGGCAATGAGCAGTTCTTC
TRBV7-8,TRBJ2-2,TRBD2,.,CASSLTGTRTGELFF,TGTGCCAGCAGCCTTACCGGGACTAGGACCGGGGAGCTGTTTTTT
TRBV29-1,TRBJ2-1,.,.,CSVEGRASSYNEQFF,TGCAGCGTTGAAGGTCGTGCCAGCTCCTACAATGAGCAGTTCTTC
TRBV5-4,TRBJ2-2,TRBD2,once,CASSRLAGENTGELFF,TGTGCCAGCAGCAGACTAGCGGGGGAGAACACCGGGGAGCTGTTTTTT
TRBV4-1,TRBJ1-5,TRBD1,.,CASSLRTGGHQPQHF,TGCGCCAGCAGCCTGAGGACAGGGGGCCATCAGCCCCAGCATTTT
TRBV6-5,TRBJ2-5,TRBD2,few,CASSYLAGEETQYF,TGTGCCAGCAGTTACTTGGCGGGGGAGGAGACCCAGTACTTC
TRBV7-9,TRBJ2-5,.,.,CASSLVRALGETQYF,TGTGCCAGCAGCTTAGTTCGAGCCTTGGGCGAGACCCAGTACTTC
TRBV5-1,TRBJ2-5,.,.,CATTAGTRGETQYF,TGCGCCACCACCGCCGGGACCCGCGGGGAGACCCAGTACTTC
TRBV25-1,TRBJ2-3,.,.,CASSEDYTDTQYF,TGTGCCAGCAGTGAAGACTACACAGATACGCAGTATTTT
TRBV20-1,TRBJ2-7,.,.,CSARDLYEQYF,TGCAGTGCTAGAGATCTCTACGAGCAGTACTTC
TRBV29-1,TRBJ2-7,TRBD2,.,CSVGYGGGLYEQYF,TGCAGCGTTGGCTATGGGGGGGGACTCTACGAGCAGTACTTC
TRBV2,TRBJ2-3,.,.,CASSLTSADTQYF,TGTGCCAGCAGTTTAACAAGCGCAGATACGCAGTATTTT
TRBV19,TRBJ2-1,.,.,CASSIGSSYNEQFF,TGTGCCAGTAGTATAGGGAGCTCCTACAATGAGCAGTTCTTC
TRBV30,TRBJ2-7,.,once,CASRPGYEQYF,TGTGCCTCCAGACCCGGGTACGAGCAGTACTTC
TRBV4-1,TRBJ2-7,.,.,CASSQIGGNEQYF,TGCGCCAGCAGCCAAATAGGAGGAAACGAGCAGTACTTC
TRBV4-1,TRBJ2-1,.,.,CASSSSIGNEQFF,TGCGCCAGCAGCTCCTCAATCGGGAATGAGCAGTTCTTC
TRBV9,TRBJ1-6,.,.,CASSVWATPAGDSPLHF,TGTGCCAGCAGCGTATGGGCCACTCCTGCGGGCGATTCACCCCTCCACTTT
TRBV4-3,TRBJ2-1,.,.,CASSQDVSASYNEQFF,TGCGCCAGCAGCCAAGATGTCAGCGCCTCCTACAATGAGCAGTTCTTC
TRBV5-1,TRBJ2-7,TRBD1,.,CASSLAGTGFNEQYF,TGCGCCAGCAGCTTGGCCGGGACAGGGTTCAACGAGCAGTACTTC